Listed here are 19 T cell receptor beta chains from one sample, sequenced in a study of T cells in Graves' hyperthyroidism and ophthalmopathy. Amplification targeted TCR beta CDR3 regions from RNA transcripts. First-round RT-PCR of the TCR CDR3 relied on the HTBI primer set. MiXCR, applied by TCRdb to the multiplex PCR reads, yields one record per CDR3 protein. The sample yields about 410,000 distinct CDR3 sequences, roughly 14% seen once. The sample was blood. The receptors stem from a man aged 18-30 years with Graves' ophthalmopathy.

Ten or more counts support this clonotype. The rearrangement uses TRBV5-1 and TRBJ2-7; 11 bases are a match to TRBD1. This CDR3 is built from 15 residues. Germline V lookup: CDR1 SGHRS, CDR2 YFSETQ. Trimming at V came to 2 bases and at J to 3 bases, leaving 4 bases not matched to a gene. The CDR3 loop reads CASSLPGQGDYEQYF. Here the CDR3 DNA reads TGCGCCAGCAGCTTACCGGGACAGGGGGACTACGAGCAGTACTTC.

This clonotype appeared once. This sequence joins TRBV11-1 and TRBJ2-1; D is unclear. This CDR3 is built from 14 residues. V lost 6 bases and J 4 bases, leaving 13 bases between the germline ends. Germline values: CDR1 SGHAT, CDR2 FQDESV (reference sequence). CDR3 residues: CASRLHGTYNEQFF. As DNA, the CDR3 is TGTGCCAGCAGACTCCACGGAACATACAATGAGCAGTTCTTC.

This clonotype was recorded many times. The chain carries TRBV6-5 and TRBJ2-2, with D uncertain. This CDR3 has 15 residues. The germline V gene encodes CDR1 MNHEY and CDR2 SVGAGI. The ends were cut back, 3 bases at V and 1 base at J, with 9 bases in the middle. The CDR3 spells CASSYGGWNTGELFF. For the CDR3, the DNA is TGTGCCAGCAGTTATGGCGGTTGGAACACCGGGGAGCTGTTTTTT.

This clonotype appeared many times. The gene calls are TRBV2 and TRBJ2-5; 9 nucleotides align to TRBD1. Germline assignment: CDR1 SNHLY and CDR2 FYNNEI. The V segment lost 10 bases and the J segment 4 bases; nucleotides outside the gene matches: 10. There are 14 residues in the CDR3. The CDR3 here is CAIHRDRVLETQYF. CDR3 bases: TGTGCCATACACCGGGACAGGGTTTTAGAGACCCAGTACTTC.

This clonotype was recorded many times. The chain carries TRBV18 and TRBJ2-5; D gene unclear. CDR1 is KGHSH, CDR2 LQKENI, per germline. CDR3 length: 14 residues. V lost 2 bases, J lost 2 bases, and 9 bases lay in between. The DNA for the CDR3 is TGTGCCAGCTCACCAAGCCGGGCGCAAGAGACCCAGTACTTC. This gives the protein CASSPSRAQETQYF.

A few counts support this clonotype. The rearrangement uses TRBV27 and TRBJ2-2; 8 bases match TRBD2. V gave up 8 bases and J gave up 6 bases; unmatched junction bases: 17. This CDR3 is built from 17 residues. Germline CDR1 MNHEY, CDR2 SMNVEV (reference sequence). The CDR3 DNA reads as TGTGCCAGCCAGAAAGCGGAGGGGACTAGAGGGGCCGGGGAGCTGTTTTTT. This encodes CASQKAEGTRGAGELFF.

This clonotype was counted ten times or more. The chain uses TRBV30 and TRBJ2-1; D is perhaps TRBD1 (5 bases). The CDR3 has 15 amino acids. Germline CDR1 and CDR2: GTSNPN and SVGIG (reference sequence). The ends were cut back, 3 bases at V and 0 bases at J, with 12 bases in the middle. The CDR3 protein is CAWRAGISSYNEQFF. Written as DNA, the CDR3 is TGTGCCTGGAGGGCAGGGATTAGCTCCTACAATGAGCAGTTCTTC.

The table lists this clonotype with many counts. CDR3 nucleotide sequence: TGTGCCAGCAGAACCGATATGAACACTGAAGCTTTCTTT. It yields the protein CASRTDMNTEAFF. The chain joins TRBV7-6 to TRBJ1-1; D call uncertain. This CDR3 comprises 13 residues. V was cut by 6 bases and J by 0 bases, with 8 bases left in between. Germline CDR1 reads SGHVS; CDR2 reads FNYEAQ.

This clonotype came up many times. The DNA for the CDR3 is TGCAGTGCAACGGGCCCCCCCTACGAGCAGTACTTC. This gives the protein CSATGPPYEQYF. This chain uses TRBV20-1 with TRBJ2-7; no reliable D call. Trimming removed 6 bases from V and 2 bases from J, with 11 bases in between. Germline values: CDR1 DFQATT, CDR2 SNEGSKA (reference sequence). CDR3 length: 12 residues.

This clonotype was recorded many times. The CDR3 DNA sequence: TGTGCCAGCAGCGCCAGGGACAGGGACGGGACTGAAGCTTTCTTT. Encoded protein: CASSARDRDGTEAFF. The V gene is TRBV13, the J gene TRBJ1-1; 9 positions match TRBD1. The CDR3 has 15 residues. The V gene's germline CDR1 is PRHDT and CDR2 FYEKMQ (reference sequence). J gave up 5 bases and V 5 bases, and 9 bases lay outside the gene matches.

This clonotype was picked up many times. The gene calls are TRBV19 and TRBJ1-4, with 8 bases aligning to TRBD1. From germline, CDR1 is LNHDA and CDR2 SQIVND (reference sequence). V was pared by 3 bases and J by 3 bases, with 3 bases of the junction left unmatched. The CDR3 has 15 amino acids. CDR3 region: CASSMVGQANEKLFF. CDR3 sequence (DNA): TGTGCCAGTAGTATGGTGGGACAGGCTAATGAAAAACTGTTTTTT.

This clonotype has a handful of counts. The rearrangement uses TRBV6-6 and TRBJ2-7, with TRBD2 matching over 7 bases. V was clipped by 0 bases and J by 2 bases; unmatched bases: 10. Germline V lookup: CDR1 MNHNY, CDR2 SVGAGI (reference sequence). This CDR3 has 17 amino acids. In DNA, the CDR3 is TGTGCCAGCAGTTACTCGCCTTTTCCGGGACTACCCTACGAGCAGTACTTC. Encoded protein: CASSYSPFPGLPYEQYF.

This clonotype came up a few times. V gene TRBV27 combines with J gene TRBJ2-5, with 8 nucleotides matching TRBD1. There are 16 residues in the CDR3. V lost 3 bases, J lost 10 bases, and 16 bases stayed unmatched. The germline CDR1 and CDR2 sequences are MNHEY and SMNVEV (reference sequence). Here the CDR3 reads CASSFHRDRPEGDQYF. DNA for the CDR3: TGTGCCAGCAGTTTCCACCGGGACAGGCCTGAAGGGGACCAGTACTTC.

This clonotype has ten or more counts. The chain has TRBV2 and TRBJ1-1; tentative D call: TRBD1 (5 bases). CDR3 size: 13 residues. From germline, CDR1 is SNHLY and CDR2 FYNNEI. V gave up 7 bases and J gave up 2 bases, with 11 bases separating them. CDR3 region: CASKQDSNTEAFF. CDR3 coding DNA: TGTGCCAGCAAGCAAGACAGTAACACTGAAGCTTTCTTT.

This clonotype was picked up many times. The chain carries TRBV18 and TRBJ1-1, with 8 bases aligning to TRBD1. Germline lookup yields CDR1 KGHSH and CDR2 LQKENI. J lost 3 bases, V lost 3 bases, and 3 bases had no gene match. The CDR3 is 14 residues long. The chain's CDR3 is CASSPAQGDTEAFF. The CDR3 DNA is TGTGCCAGCTCACCGGCACAGGGGGACACTGAAGCTTTCTTT.

The chain recombines TRBV28 with TRBJ2-1; D might be TRBD1 (6 bases). The CDR3 has 14 amino acids. V was pared by 5 bases and J by 5 bases, with 13 bases between. Looked up from germline, CDR1 is MDHEN and CDR2 is SYDVKM. Here the CDR3 reads CASSGAGDHNEQFF. CDR3 sequence (DNA): TGTGCCAGCAGTGGCGCAGGGGATCACAATGAGCAGTTCTTC.

About this clonotype itself: Germline and junction disagree at one end, which may indicate a read error. This rearrangement joins TRBV30 to TRBJ2-5; perhaps D is TRBD1 or TRBD2 (5 bases each). From germline, CDR1 is GTSNPN and CDR2 SVGIG (reference sequence). This CDR3 is 14 amino acids long. The CDR3 DNA reads as TGTGCCCGGAGTGCTCCGGGACACCAAGAGACCCAGTACTTC. Protein product: CARSAPGHQETQYF.

This clonotype was seen a few times. The chain uses TRBV10-3 and TRBJ2-7; 10 positions match TRBD2. In germline, CDR1 is ENHRY, CDR2 SYGVKD. Trimming took 4 bases from V and 4 from J; bases not matched to a gene: 13. There are 17 residues in the CDR3. CDR3 loop: CAISGGDRTSGLYEQYF. CDR3 nucleotides: TGTGCCATCAGTGGAGGGGACAGGACTAGCGGTTTATACGAGCAGTACTTC.

CDR3 in amino acids: CASSYPGTSGTQYF. The CDR3 DNA follows: TGTGCCAGCAGTTACCCCGGGACTAGCGGGACCCAGTACTTC. The J gene is TRBJ2-5, the V gene TRBV6-2 or TRBV6-3; 11 positions agree with TRBD2. The CDR3 is 14 residues long. V lost 2 bases and J lost 7; bases outside the gene matches: 3. CDR1 and CDR2 from the germline V gene are MNHEY and SVGEGT.